The present entry profiles one T cell receptor (beta chain) with its context. Its antigen is still unknown. This clone may be a read error of a much larger clone one base away. The data derive from a study of molecular identifiers for immune sequencing clone quantification. Whole-study results and caveats: Effector cells kept over 97% of their molecules in clones above 20 RNA copies, while naive cells kept under 1% there.

CDR3 length: 14 residues. Looked up from germline, CDR1 is MNHEY and CDR2 is SVGEGT. For bulk TCR libraries, previously described methods and listed TCR primers were used. Using its own MiXCR run on the PCR reads, TCRdb lists one record per CDR3 protein. This table holds hundreds of thousands of distinct CDR3 sequences, about 25% found once. The chain carries TRBV6-2 or TRBV6-3 and TRBJ2-7; D is unclear. The source material was naive CD8+ T cells from blood, with Jurkat cell RNA spiked in. Subset reported: FACS-sorted CD8+CD4-CCR7+CD45RA+ naive T cells. The TCR originated in a human donor in good health. Some libraries in this study had Jurkat cell RNA spiked in. CDR3 nucleotides: TGTGTCAGCAGTTACCTGGGCCGCCCCTACGAGCAGTACTTC. This codes for CVSSYLGRPYEQYF.